The rows below give T cell receptor beta chains drawn from one sample of a study of vaccination and CD4 T cells after COVID-19. TCRdb used MiXCR to reprocess the PCR reads, holding one entry per CDR3 protein. The sample includes 15,000 or so distinct CDR3 sequences, about 63% of them seen just once. No antigens are known for them. Source material: CD4+ T cells from blood, cultured in vitro. The source is a human donor who had recovered from COVID-19. Both conserved end residues are part of each CDR3. D genes are given only for firm matches. Some rows have no size entry. The others give once, few or many, or a class for an expanded clone.

J: TRBJ1-2; size: .; V: TRBV20-1; D: .; CDR3: CSAAPAYGYTF; DNA: TGCAGTGCTGCACCGGCCTATGGCTACACCTTC
J: TRBJ1-1; size: .; V: TRBV20-1; D: .; CDR3: CSAMEGLNTEAFF; DNA: TGCAGTGCGATGGAGGGGTTGAACACTGAAGCTTTCTTT
J: TRBJ1-2; size: .; V: TRBV5-1; D: .; CDR3: CASSTGQINYGYTF; DNA: TGCGCCAGCAGCACCGGACAGATTAACTATGGCTACACCTTC
J: TRBJ1-6; size: .; V: TRBV6-4; D: .; CDR3: CASSDSMNSPLHF; DNA: TGTGCCAGCAGTGACTCCATGAATTCACCCCTCCACTTT
J: TRBJ1-2; size: few; V: TRBV20-1; D: .; CDR3: CSANRDNYGYTF; DNA: TGCAGTGCTAACAGGGACAACTATGGCTACACCTTC
J: TRBJ2-3; size: few; V: TRBV7-9; D: .; CDR3: CASSLVQITDTQYF; DNA: TGTGCCAGCAGCTTAGTACAGATCACAGATACGCAGTATTTT
J: TRBJ2-5; size: .; V: TRBV6-5; D: .; CDR3: CASSYSTPYQETQYF; DNA: TGTGCCAGCAGTTACTCGACCCCCTACCAAGAGACCCAGTACTTC
J: TRBJ2-3; size: .; V: TRBV27; D: .; CDR3: CASSDLQGPHYTDTQYF; DNA: TGTGCCAGCAGTGACCTCCAGGGGCCTCATTACACAGATACGCAGTATTTT
J: TRBJ1-1; size: .; V: TRBV7-2; D: .; CDR3: CASSLVYRATEAFF; DNA: TGTGCCAGCAGCTTAGTGTACAGGGCCACTGAAGCTTTCTTT
J: TRBJ2-3; size: .; V: TRBV10-3; D: .; CDR3: CAIRGGTDTQYF; DNA: TGTGCCATCAGAGGTGGCACAGATACGCAGTATTTT
J: TRBJ1-1; size: .; V: TRBV7-8; D: TRBD1; CDR3: CASSSRGQVNTEAFF; DNA: TGTGCCAGCAGCTCTCGGGGACAGGTGAACACTGAAGCTTTCTTT
J: TRBJ2-1; size: .; V: TRBV5-3; D: .; CDR3: CASSFTAGNEQFF; DNA: TGTGCCAGCAGCTTCACCGCTGGCAATGAGCAGTTCTTC
J: TRBJ2-3; size: .; V: TRBV7-2; D: .; CDR3: CASSLNSPDTQYF; DNA: TGTGCCAGCAGCTTAAATAGCCCAGATACGCAGTATTTT
J: TRBJ2-3; size: .; V: TRBV24-1; D: TRBD1; CDR3: CATSEADRASTDTQYF; DNA: TGTGCCACCAGTGAAGCGGACAGGGCTAGCACAGATACGCAGTATTTT
J: TRBJ2-3; size: .; V: TRBV27; D: TRBD2; CDR3: CASSFSGTSGSPTDTQYF; DNA: TGTGCCAGCAGTTTTTCTGGGACTAGCGGGAGCCCCACAGATACGCAGTATTTT
J: TRBJ2-3; size: .; V: TRBV15; D: TRBD2; CDR3: CATSSGLAAADTQYF; DNA: TGTGCCACCAGCTCAGGACTAGCGGCGGCAGATACGCAGTATTTT
J: TRBJ2-5; size: .; V: TRBV4-3; D: .; CDR3: CASSQAGALGGTQYF; DNA: TGCGCCAGCAGCCAAGCGGGGGCGTTGGGGGGGACCCAGTACTTC
J: TRBJ1-2; size: few; V: TRBV6-1; D: .; CDR3: CASSEYSGGYGYTF; DNA: TGTGCCAGCAGTGAATATTCTGGGGGATATGGCTACACCTTC
J: TRBJ2-5; size: few; V: TRBV7-7; D: TRBD2; CDR3: CASSPTSGTSKYF; DNA: TGTGCTAGCAGTCCTACTTCGGGGACTAGCAAGTACTTC
J: TRBJ1-1; size: .; V: TRBV20-1; D: .; CDR3: CSARMGPDFLNTEAFF; DNA: TGCAGTGCTAGAATGGGGCCAGATTTTCTGAACACTGAAGCTTTCTTT
J: TRBJ2-7; size: few; V: TRBV7-9; D: .; CDR3: CASRSSGASYEQYF; DNA: TGTGCCAGCAGATCCTCAGGGGCCTCCTACGAGCAGTACTTC
J: TRBJ1-1; size: few; V: TRBV19; D: .; CDR3: CASIGTAGIANTEAFF; DNA: TGTGCCAGTATAGGAACGGCAGGGATTGCGAACACTGAAGCTTTCTTT
J: TRBJ2-3; size: .; V: TRBV19; D: TRBD2; CDR3: CASSIFAGGPTDTQYF; DNA: TGTGCCAGTAGTATTTTCGCGGGGGGTCCCACAGATACGCAGTATTTT
J: TRBJ2-5; size: .; V: TRBV6-1; D: TRBD2; CDR3: CASSNRLAGEETQYF; DNA: TGTGCCAGCAGTAATAGACTAGCGGGGGAAGAGACCCAGTACTTC
J: TRBJ1-3; size: few; V: TRBV27; D: .; CDR3: CASRPSSGNTIYF; DNA: TGTGCCAGCAGACCCAGCTCTGGAAACACCATATATTTT
J: TRBJ1-2; size: few; V: TRBV4-3; D: .; CDR3: CASRRTHQDYGYTF; DNA: TGCGCCAGCAGAAGGACTCACCAGGACTATGGCTACACCTTC
J: TRBJ2-2; size: .; V: TRBV7-2; D: .; CDR3: CASRLTGHQFANTGELFF; DNA: TGTGCCAGCAGATTAACGGGACACCAGTTCGCGAACACCGGGGAGCTGTTTTTT
J: TRBJ2-2; size: few; V: TRBV11-3; D: .; CDR3: CASSSPLLGELFF; DNA: TGTGCCAGCAGCTCCCCACTTCTCGGGGAGCTGTTTTTT
J: TRBJ1-3; size: .; V: TRBV4-1; D: .; CDR3: CASSRSGISGNTIYF; DNA: TGCGCCAGCAGCCGGTCGGGTATTTCTGGAAACACCATATATTTT
J: TRBJ2-3; size: .; V: TRBV24-1; D: .; CDR3: CATSDHQITDTQYF; DNA: TGTGCCACCAGTGATCACCAAATCACAGATACGCAGTATTTT
J: TRBJ1-1; size: few; V: TRBV20-1; D: .; CDR3: CSARQNLNTEAFF; DNA: TGCAGTGCTAGGCAGAACCTGAACACTGAAGCTTTCTTT
J: TRBJ2-5; size: .; V: TRBV11-3; D: TRBD2; CDR3: CASSLDRGRAVGETQYF; DNA: TGTGCCAGCAGCTTAGACCGCGGGAGGGCCGTGGGGGAGACCCAGTACTTC
J: TRBJ2-3; size: .; V: TRBV10-3; D: .; CDR3: CAIRDSSTDTQYF; DNA: TGTGCCATCCGGGATTCTAGCACAGATACGCAGTATTTT
J: TRBJ2-3; size: .; V: TRBV2; D: .; CDR3: CASSPDLSTDTQYF; DNA: TGTGCCAGCAGTCCCGACCTGAGCACAGATACGCAGTATTTT
J: TRBJ1-6; size: .; V: TRBV5-8; D: .; CDR3: CASSSWAGTTPLHF; DNA: TGTGCCAGCAGCTCCTGGGCAGGGACCACACCCCTCCACTTT
J: TRBJ1-1; size: once; V: TRBV4-2; D: .; CDR3: CASSQGSGNTEAFF; DNA: TGTGCCAGCAGCCAAGGTTCCGGGAACACTGAAGCTTTCTTT
J: TRBJ2-3; size: .; V: TRBV10-3; D: .; CDR3: CAIKGSAGPHTDTQYF; DNA: TGTGCCATCAAGGGGTCGGCGGGCCCCCACACAGATACGCAGTATTTT
J: TRBJ2-2; size: .; V: TRBV4-2; D: TRBD2; CDR3: CASSQVSGRAPGELFF; DNA: TGTGCCAGCAGCCAAGTTAGCGGGAGGGCCCCGGGGGAGCTGTTTTTT
J: TRBJ2-5; size: .; V: TRBV19; D: TRBD1; CDR3: CASSRFGTGGITGETQYF; DNA: TGTGCCAGTAGTAGGTTCGGGACAGGGGGCATTACGGGTGAGACCCAGTACTTC
J: TRBJ2-1; size: .; V: TRBV20-1; D: .; CDR3: CSAKVPSSYNEQFF; DNA: TGCAGTGCTAAAGTCCCGAGCTCCTACAATGAGCAGTTCTTC
J: TRBJ2-3; size: few; V: TRBV7-8; D: .; CDR3: CASSYGRELITDTQYF; DNA: TGTGCCAGCAGCTATGGGCGGGAACTGATCACAGATACGCAGTATTTT
J: TRBJ2-2; size: .; V: TRBV4-3; D: .; CDR3: CASSQDRVGELFF; DNA: TGCGCCAGCAGCCAAGACAGGGTTGGGGAGCTGTTTTTT
J: TRBJ1-6; size: .; V: TRBV7-8; D: .; CDR3: CASSLGDRQINSPLHF; DNA: TGTGCCAGCAGCTTAGGGGATCGGCAGATTAATTCACCCCTCCACTTT
J: TRBJ2-7; size: .; V: TRBV7-9; D: .; CDR3: CASSPTPRDGSYEQYF; DNA: TGTGCCAGCAGCCCAACCCCCCGGGACGGATCCTACGAGCAGTACTTC
J: TRBJ1-5; size: .; V: TRBV2; D: TRBD1; CDR3: CASSAGQNYQPQHF; DNA: TGTGCCAGCAGCGCGGGACAGAATTATCAGCCCCAGCATTTT
J: TRBJ2-3; size: .; V: TRBV10-3; D: .; CDR3: CAISMNSGKSADTQYF; DNA: TGTGCCATCAGCATGAATAGCGGAAAATCGGCAGATACGCAGTATTTT
J: TRBJ1-6; size: .; V: TRBV20-1; D: .; CDR3: CSAPGQTNSPLHF; DNA: TGCAGTGCTCCCGGACAGACCAATTCACCCCTCCACTTT
J: TRBJ2-1; size: .; V: TRBV20-1; D: .; CDR3: CSASWGPRYNEQFF; DNA: TGCAGTGCTAGTTGGGGCCCGAGATACAATGAGCAGTTCTTC
J: TRBJ2-5; size: .; V: TRBV7-2; D: .; CDR3: CASSQSPETQYF; DNA: TGTGCCAGCAGCCAGAGCCCAGAGACCCAGTACTTC
J: TRBJ2-1; size: .; V: TRBV7-2; D: TRBD2; CDR3: CASSSSGGAYNEQFF; DNA: TGTGCCAGCAGCTCTAGCGGGGGGGCCTACAATGAGCAGTTCTTC
J: TRBJ1-3; size: .; V: TRBV20-1; D: .; CDR3: CSADSGNTIYF; DNA: TGCAGTGCGGACTCTGGAAACACCATATATTTT
J: TRBJ1-2; size: once; V: TRBV7-2; D: TRBD1; CDR3: CASNRYRGQGYTF; DNA: TGTGCCAGCAATCGCTACAGGGGGCAGGGCTACACCTTC
J: TRBJ1-1; size: .; V: TRBV18; D: .; CDR3: CASSLGGARTEAFF; DNA: TGTGCCAGCTCATTGGGGGGGGCTCGGACTGAAGCTTTCTTT
J: TRBJ2-5; size: .; V: TRBV7-9; D: TRBD2; CDR3: CASSIAGQETQYF; DNA: TGTGCCAGCAGTATAGCGGGGCAAGAGACCCAGTACTTC